Detailed here is one T cell receptor (beta chain). Antigen specificity is unknown. Some clones are missing from TCRdb's copy, which holds only in-frame ones; the method was immunoSEQ multiplex PCR. This sample carries about 1.5 million clones, roughly 98% of them seen once, and the ten largest clones take about 0.45%. The data are from a study of shared clonotypes between healthy human individuals. General study points: Memory subsets generally showed lower estimated richness than naive subsets. Only blood samples were collected, and tissue repertoires likely differ.

Sequenced sample: naive CD4+ T cells sorted from blood. The subset denotes: CD45RA+ positively selected. This clonotype originated in a man aged 25 to 40 in good health.

CDR3 nucleotide sequence: TGTGCCAGCAGTGGCTTTGTAGCGGGAGAATACACCGGGGAGCTGTTTTTT. Amino acid sequence: CASSGFVAGEYTGELFF. V is TRBV9 and J is TRBJ2-2; 9 nucleotides match TRBD2. Trimming at V came to 5 bases and at J to 3 bases, leaving 11 bases not matched to a gene. CDR1 and CDR2 (germline): SGDLS, YYNGEE. The CDR3 consists of 17 residues.